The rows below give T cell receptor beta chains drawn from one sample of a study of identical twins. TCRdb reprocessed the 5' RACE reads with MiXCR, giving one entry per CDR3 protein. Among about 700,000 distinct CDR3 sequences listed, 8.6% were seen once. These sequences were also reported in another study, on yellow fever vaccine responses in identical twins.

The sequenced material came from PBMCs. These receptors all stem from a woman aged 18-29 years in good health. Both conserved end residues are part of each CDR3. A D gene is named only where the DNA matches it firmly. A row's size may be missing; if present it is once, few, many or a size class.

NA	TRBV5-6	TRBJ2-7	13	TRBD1	TGTGCCAGCAGCTCGCAGGGGGAGAACGAGCAGTACTTC	CASSSQGENEQYF
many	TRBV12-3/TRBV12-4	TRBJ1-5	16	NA	TGTGCCAGCAGTTTAAATGCGGGGTTCGGCAATCAGCCCCAGCATTTT	CASSLNAGFGNQPQHF
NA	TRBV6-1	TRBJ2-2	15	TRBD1	TGTGCCAGCAGGTCGACAGGGTTGAACACCGGGGAGCTGTTTTTT	CASRSTGLNTGELFF
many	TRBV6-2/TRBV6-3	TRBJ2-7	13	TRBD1	TGTGCCAGCAGTTGGGGACAGTCCTACGAGCAGTACTTC	CASSWGQSYEQYF
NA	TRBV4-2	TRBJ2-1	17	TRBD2	TGTGCCAGCAGCCTCGAGCCTAGCGGGGGGCGGTACAATGAGCAGTTCTTC	CASSLEPSGGRYNEQFF
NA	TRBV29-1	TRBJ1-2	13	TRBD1	TGCAGCGTCGCCGGGACAGCGAACTATGGCTACACCTTC	CSVAGTANYGYTF
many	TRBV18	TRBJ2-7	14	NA	TGTGCCAGCTCTTCCCGGGACGGAAGCTACGAGCAGTACTTC	CASSSRDGSYEQYF
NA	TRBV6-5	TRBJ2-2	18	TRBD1	TGTGCCAGCAGTTACACACCCGCCGGGACAGGGTTGCCCGGGGAGCTGTTTTTT	CASSYTPAGTGLPGELFF
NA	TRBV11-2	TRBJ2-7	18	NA	TGTGCCAGCAGTCTTAGGGTCTCAAAACGGGGCCTCTTATTCGAGCAGTACTTC	CASSLRVSKRGLLFEQYF
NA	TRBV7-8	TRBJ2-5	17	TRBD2	TGTGCCAGCATACGGATCGGGACTAGCGGCCCAGGGGAGACCCAGTACTTC	CASIRIGTSGPGETQYF
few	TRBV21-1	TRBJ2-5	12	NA	TGTGCCAGCAGCAAACTGACGGCGGAGAGCCACTTC	CASSKLTAESHF
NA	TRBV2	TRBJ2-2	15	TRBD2	TGTGCCAGCAGTGCCTCCGGGGGGGTCAAGGGGGAGCTGTTTTTT	CASSASGGVKGELFF
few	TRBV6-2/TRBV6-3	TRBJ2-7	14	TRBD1	TGTGCCAGCAGTTACTCCCCAGGGGGCAACGAGCAGTACTTC	CASSYSPGGNEQYF
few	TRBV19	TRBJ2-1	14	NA	TGTGCCACCCTATCAGCCTCGGGGGTAAATGAGCAGTTCTTC	CATLSASGVNEQFF
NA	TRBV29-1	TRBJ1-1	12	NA	TGCAGCGTCGACCCTGGGGGGGTTGAAGCTTTCTTT	CSVDPGGVEAFF
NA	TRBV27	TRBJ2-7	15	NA	TGTGCCAGCAGTTTAATCCGTCGGCAGGGCGGCGAGCAGTACTTC	CASSLIRRQGGEQYF